The entry below gives a single T cell receptor (beta chain) sequence along with its context. The data stem from a study of cytomegalovirus exposure and HLA in healthy donors. Per germline, CDR1 SEHNR and CDR2 FQNEAQ (reference sequence). The length of the CDR3 is 15 residues. The V segment lost 4 bases and the J segment 6 bases; nucleotides outside the gene matches: 8. Libraries were prepared by immunoSEQ multiplex PCR; TCRdb keeps only in-frame clonotypes and omits some of them. The data contain about 82,000 clones, 85% to 95% of them singletons. The sequence was collected from a woman aged 18 to 35 in good health and CMV-seronegative. The chain uses TRBV7-9 and TRBJ1-4; 7 nucleotides match TRBD1. What was sequenced was PBMCs. CDR3 sequence: CASSSPTGSYEKLFF. Here the CDR3 DNA reads TGTGCCAGCAGCTCGCCGACAGGGAGTTATGAAAAACTGTTTTTT. Supplemented by reference TRBV7-9 and TRBJ1-4, the full variable domain reads DTGVSQNPRHKITKRGQNVTFRCDPISEHNRLYWYRQTLGQGPEFLTYFQNEAQLEKSRLLSDRFSAERPKGSFSTLEIQRTEQGDSAMYLCASSSPTGSYEKLFFGSGTQLSVL.